Each of the 2 T cell receptor beta chains below was sequenced from the same sample in a study of blood T cell repertoires in COVID-19. TCRdb keeps only in-frame clones here, not all; method: immunoSEQ multiplex PCR. Of approximately 74,000 clones in the sample, roughly 86% were seen once. The sample was peripheral blood. Receptors originate from a man between 65 and 85 years old with acute or convalescent COVID-19.

The J gene is TRBJ1-5, the V gene TRBV19; D call uncertain. V lost 4 bases to trimming and J lost 0 bases, with 19 bases between them. CDR3 length: 18 amino acids. The germline CDR1 and CDR2 sequences are LNHDA and SQIVND (reference sequence). The CDR3 reads CASSTKAGLDYSNQPQHF. DNA of the CDR3: TGTGCCAGTAGTACCAAGGCGGGCTTGGATTATAGCAATCAGCCCCAGCATTTT. The entire variable domain, with the rest obtained from reference TRBV19 and TRBJ1-5, is as follows: DGGITQSPKYLFRKEGQNVTLSCEQNLNHDAMYWYRQDPGQGLRLIYYSQIVNDFQKGDIAEGYSVSREKKESFPLTVTSAQKNPTAFYLCASSTKAGLDYSNQPQHFGDGTRLSIL.

The chain combines TRBV29-1 with TRBJ2-3; tentatively, D is TRBD2 (6 bases). The CDR3 sequence is 12 residues long. The V gene's germline CDR1 is SQVTM and CDR2 ANQGSEA. The V gene lost 2 bases and the J gene lost 6 bases, with 9 bases spanning the gap. The CDR3 coding sequence is TGCAGCGTTGAAAACGGAGGGGATACGCAGTATTTT. Amino acids: CSVENGGDTQYF.